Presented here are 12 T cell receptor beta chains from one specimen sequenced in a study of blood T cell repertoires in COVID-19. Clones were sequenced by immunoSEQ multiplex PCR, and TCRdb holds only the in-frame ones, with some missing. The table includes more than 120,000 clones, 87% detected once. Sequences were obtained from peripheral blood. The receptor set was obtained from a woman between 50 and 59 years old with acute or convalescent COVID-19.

CDR3 nucleotide sequence: TGTGCCTGGAGTGGGGGACAGGGGGTCGACGGGGAGCTGTTTTTT. This sequence encodes CAWSGGQGVDGELFF. The chain has TRBV30 and TRBJ2-2; 11 bases align to TRBD1. Germline assignment: CDR1 GTSNPN and CDR2 SVGIG (reference sequence). V lost 1 base and J lost 7; bases outside the gene matches: 5. This CDR3 has 15 amino acids. The entire variable domain, with the rest obtained from reference TRBV30 and TRBJ2-2, is as follows: SQTIHQWPATLVQPVGSPLSLECTVEGTSNPNLYWYRQAAGRGLQLLFYSVGIGQISSEVPQNLSASRPQDRQFILSSKKLLLSDSGFYLCAWSGGQGVDGELFFGEGSRLTVL.

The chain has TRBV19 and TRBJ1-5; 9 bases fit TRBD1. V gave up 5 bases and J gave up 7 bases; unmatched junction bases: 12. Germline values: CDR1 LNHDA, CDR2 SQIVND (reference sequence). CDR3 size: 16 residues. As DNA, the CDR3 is TGTGCCAGTAGTGCGGAGAGGACAGGGGTAGCCCAGCCCCAGCATTTT. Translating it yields CASSAERTGVAQPQHF.

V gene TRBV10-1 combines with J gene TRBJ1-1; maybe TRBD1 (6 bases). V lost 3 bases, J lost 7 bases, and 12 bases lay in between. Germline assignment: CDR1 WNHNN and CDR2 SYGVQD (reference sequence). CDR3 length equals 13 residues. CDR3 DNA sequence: TGCGCCAGCAGTGACCCTGGACAGTATGAAGCTTTCTTT. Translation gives CASSDPGQYEAFF.

CDR3 protein: CAISDGQGYGANVLTF. The CDR3 nucleotides are TGTGCCATCAGTGACGGACAGGGGTACGGGGCCAACGTCCTGACTTTC. This chain uses TRBV10-3 with TRBJ2-6, with 9 bases aligning to TRBD1. The germline V gene encodes CDR1 ENHRY and CDR2 SYGVKD. V was clipped by 3 bases and J by 4 bases; unmatched bases: 4. The CDR3 loop spans 16 amino acids.

Here the CDR3 DNA reads TGTGCCAGCAGTGAAAGCGGGGTGACCTCTACGCAGTATTTT. Translated, it gives CASSESGVTSTQYF. This sequence joins TRBV6-1 and TRBJ2-3; 7 bases fit TRBD2. Looked up from germline, CDR1 is MNHNS and CDR2 is SASEGT. The CDR3 sequence is 14 residues long. V lost 2 bases and J lost 8; bases outside the gene matches: 7.

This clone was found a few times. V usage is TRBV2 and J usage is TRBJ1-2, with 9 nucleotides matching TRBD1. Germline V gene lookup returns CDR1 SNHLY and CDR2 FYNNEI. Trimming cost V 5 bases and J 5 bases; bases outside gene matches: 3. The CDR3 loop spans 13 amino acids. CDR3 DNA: TGTGCCAGCAGTCCCGGGACAGGGTATGGCTACACCTTC. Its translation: CASSPGTGYGYTF.

DNA of the CDR3: TGTGCCAGCAGTACCTGGACAGGGGAGAACACTGAAGCTTTCTTT. Translated: CASSTWTGENTEAFF. The chain joins TRBV25-1 to TRBJ1-1; TRBD1 agrees at 9 bases. The CDR3 runs 15 residues. V lost 5 bases and J lost 1; bases outside the gene matches: 5. CDR1 is MGHDK, CDR2 SYGVNS, per germline.

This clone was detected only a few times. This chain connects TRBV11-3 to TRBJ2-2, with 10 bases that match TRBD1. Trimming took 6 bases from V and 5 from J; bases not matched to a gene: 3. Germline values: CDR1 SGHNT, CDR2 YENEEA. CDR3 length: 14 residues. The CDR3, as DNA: TGTGCCAGCAGTGGGGACAGGGGAACCGGGGAGCTGTTTTTT. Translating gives CASSGDRGTGELFF.

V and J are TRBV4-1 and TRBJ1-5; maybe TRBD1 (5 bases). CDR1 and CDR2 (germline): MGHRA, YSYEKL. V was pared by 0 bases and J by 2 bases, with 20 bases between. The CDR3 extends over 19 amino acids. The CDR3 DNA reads TGCGCCAGCAGCCAAGAGTCCACAGGAGACCTCTGGGGCAATCAGCCCCAGCATTTT. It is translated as CASSQESTGDLWGNQPQHF.

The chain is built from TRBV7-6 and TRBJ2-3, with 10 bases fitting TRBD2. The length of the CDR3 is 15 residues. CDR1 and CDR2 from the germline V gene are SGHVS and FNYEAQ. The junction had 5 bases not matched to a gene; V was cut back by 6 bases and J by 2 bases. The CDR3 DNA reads TGTGCCAGCAGTCCGGGACTAGCGCCCACAGATACGCAGTATTTT. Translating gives CASSPGLAPTDTQYF.

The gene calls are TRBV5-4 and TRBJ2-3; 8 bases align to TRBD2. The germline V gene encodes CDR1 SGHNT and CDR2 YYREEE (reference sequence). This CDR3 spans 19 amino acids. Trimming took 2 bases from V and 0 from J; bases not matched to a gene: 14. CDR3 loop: CASSFRLGVAGSSTDTQYF. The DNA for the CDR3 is TGTGCCAGCAGCTTCAGACTCGGGGTAGCGGGGTCTAGCACAGATACGCAGTATTTT. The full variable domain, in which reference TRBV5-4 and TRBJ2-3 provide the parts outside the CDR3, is ETGVTQSPTHLIKTRGQQVTLRCSSQSGHNTVSWYQQALGQGPQFIFQYYREEENGRGNFPPRFSGLQFPNYSSELNVNALELDDSALYLCASSFRLGVAGSSTDTQYFGPGTRLTVL.

CDR3 DNA: TGTGCCAGCACCAGAGCCCCGACAGGAGGAAACACCATATATTTT. Protein sequence: CASTRAPTGGNTIYF. The chain links TRBV6-1 to TRBJ1-3; TRBD1 might be the D (6 bases). CDR1 is MNHNS, CDR2 SASEGT, per germline. The CDR3 contains 15 residues. Trimming cost V 7 bases and J 4 bases, with 17 bases left between them.